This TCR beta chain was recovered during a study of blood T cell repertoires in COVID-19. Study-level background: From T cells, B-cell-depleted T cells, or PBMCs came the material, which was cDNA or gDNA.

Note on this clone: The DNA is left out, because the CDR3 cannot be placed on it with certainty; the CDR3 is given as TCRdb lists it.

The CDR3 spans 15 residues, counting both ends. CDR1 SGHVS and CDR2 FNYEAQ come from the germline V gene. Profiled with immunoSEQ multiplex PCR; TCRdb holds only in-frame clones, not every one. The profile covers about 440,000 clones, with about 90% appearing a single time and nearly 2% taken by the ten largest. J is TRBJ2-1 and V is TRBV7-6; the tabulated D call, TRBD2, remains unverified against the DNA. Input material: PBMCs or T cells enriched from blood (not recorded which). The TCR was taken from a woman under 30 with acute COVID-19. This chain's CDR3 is CASSFLWRGNNEQFF.